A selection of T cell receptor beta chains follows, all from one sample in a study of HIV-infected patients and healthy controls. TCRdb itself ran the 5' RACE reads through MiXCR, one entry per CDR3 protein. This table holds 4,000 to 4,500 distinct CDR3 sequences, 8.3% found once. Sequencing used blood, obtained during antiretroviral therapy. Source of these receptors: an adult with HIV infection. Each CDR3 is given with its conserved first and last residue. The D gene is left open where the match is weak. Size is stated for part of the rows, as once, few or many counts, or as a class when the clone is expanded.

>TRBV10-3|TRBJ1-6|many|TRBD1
TGTGCCATCAGTGACGGGACAGGGTTGGCTAATTCACCCCTCCACTTT
CAISDGTGLANSPLHF
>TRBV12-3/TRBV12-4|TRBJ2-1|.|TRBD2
TGTGCCAGCAGTTTGCCTAGCGGGGGGGCTGGTGAGCAGTTCTTC
CASSLPSGGAGEQFF
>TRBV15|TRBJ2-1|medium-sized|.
TGTGCCACCAGCAGAGCCCCAGGGGATTTCAATGAGCAGTTCTTC
CATSRAPGDFNEQFF
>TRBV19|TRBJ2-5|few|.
TGTGCCAGTAGTATATCCTTCAGGGGGGGGGCGTACCAAGAGACCCAGTACTTC
CASSISFRGGAYQETQYF
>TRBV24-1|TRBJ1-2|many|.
TGTGCCACCCCTCGGGCGTCGGGCTATGGCTACACCTTC
CATPRASGYGYTF
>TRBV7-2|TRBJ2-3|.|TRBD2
TGTGCCAGCAGCTCGGGCGGGACTAGGTTCTATTTT
CASSSGGTRFYF
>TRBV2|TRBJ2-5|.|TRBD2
TGTGCCAGCAGTGAGGGGGGGTTCCAGGGAGAGACCCAGTACTTC
CASSEGGFQGETQYF
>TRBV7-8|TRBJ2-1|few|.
TGTGCCAGCAGCTTGACCCCTAATAGGGACAATGAGCAGTTCTTC
CASSLTPNRDNEQFF
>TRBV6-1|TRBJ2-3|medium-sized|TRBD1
TGTGCCAGTGCCCAGGGGGCGAGGACAGATACGCAGTATTTT
CASAQGARTDTQYF
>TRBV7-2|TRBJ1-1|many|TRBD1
TGTGCCAGCAGCTTAGGACAGGGTTCGAACACTGAAGCTTTCTTT
CASSLGQGSNTEAFF
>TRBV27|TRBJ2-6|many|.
TGTGCCAGCAGTTTAAGGTCCTCTGGGGCCAACGTCCTGACTTTC
CASSLRSSGANVLTF
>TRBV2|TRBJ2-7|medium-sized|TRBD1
TGTGCCAGGCGGGACAGGGGCTCCTACGAGCAGTACTTC
CARRDRGSYEQYF
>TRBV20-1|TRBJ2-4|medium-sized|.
TGCAGTGCTAGATTTCACGGGTTTGAAACCAAAAACATTCAGTACTTC
CSARFHGFETKNIQYF
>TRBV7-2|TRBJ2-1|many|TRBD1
TGTGCCAGCACCCTCGACAGGGGGGAGGATGAGCAGTTCTTC
CASTLDRGEDEQFF
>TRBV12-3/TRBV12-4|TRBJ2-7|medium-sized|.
TGTGCCAGCAGTGAAGACACCCCGCCTTACGAGCAGTACTTC
CASSEDTPPYEQYF
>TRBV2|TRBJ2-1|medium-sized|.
TGTGCCAGCAGTGTGGACAGCTCCTACAATGAGCAGTTCTTC
CASSVDSSYNEQFF
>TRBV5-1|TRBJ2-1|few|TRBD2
TGCGCCAGCAGCTTACTAGCGGGGCCCTACAATGAGCAGTTCTTC
CASSLLAGPYNEQFF
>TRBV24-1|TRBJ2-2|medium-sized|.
TGTGCCACCAGTTGGTCCCCCGGGGAGCTGTTTTTT
CATSWSPGELFF
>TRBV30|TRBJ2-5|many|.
TGTGCCTGGAGTGACGGAACTCCGGAGACCCAGTACTTC
CAWSDGTPETQYF